These 2 T cell receptor beta chains came from one sample sequenced in a study of OX40 agonist ivuxolimab in advanced cancers. Receptor amplification or capture employed the immunoSEQ multiplex PCR assay. Drawn from immuneACCESS, this table holds only the in-frame rearrangements with V and J called that TCRdb kept. Clones are partly lost; checked studies trace under half to an unresolved V gene and leave the rest unexplained. The sample has approximately 64,000 clones on record, approximately 90% of them singletons. The biggest ten clones account for 2.8% of the sample. Material: CD4+ or CD8+ T cells sorted from blood, obtained in a trial of the OX40 agonist ivuxolimab. The source is an adult with an advanced solid tumor such as melanoma, head and neck, liver or kidney cancer.

CDR3 sequence: CASSLRGSSYNEQFF. CDR3 nucleotide sequence: TGTGCCAGCAGCTTAAGAGGGAGCTCCTACAATGAGCAGTTCTTC. The V and J genes are TRBV7-3 and TRBJ2-1, with D maybe TRBD2 (5 bases). V was cut by 1 base and J by 0 bases, with 7 bases left in between. The CDR3 has 15 residues. Germline-derived CDR1 and CDR2 are SGHTA and FQGTGA.

The chain employs TRBV6-6 and TRBJ1-2; D call uncertain. Germline V gives CDR1 MNHNY, CDR2 SVGAGI (reference sequence). V gave up 0 bases and J gave up 8 bases, with 16 bases separating them. This CDR3 is 15 amino acids long. CDR3 in DNA: TGTGCCAGCAGTTACTCTCCCACCCTGCCTTTCGGCTACACCTTC. This sequence encodes CASSYSPTLPFGYTF.